This T cell receptor (beta chain) comes out of a study of CD8+CD57+ T cells in acquired aplastic anemia. Germline lookup yields CDR1 WSHSY and CDR2 SAAADI. This CDR3 has 17 residues. Germline trimming cut 3 bases from V and 0 bases from J; bases unmatched to any gene: 4. TCR beta VDJ and CDR3 profiles were obtained from a genomic DNA template. TCRdb reanalysed the reads using MiXCR and keeps one entry per CDR3 protein. In the table there are about 190,000 distinct CDR3 sequences, just under 50% of which are singletons. Patients who underwent sequencing had shown CD8+CD57+ cell expansion by flow cytometry. Blood came from patients not yet given any therapy.

The J gene is TRBJ1-6, the V gene TRBV10-2, with TRBD1 identical over 8 bases. Sequencing was performed on sorted CD4+, CD8+, or CD8+CD57+ T cells (not recorded which) from PBMCs. This TCR was recovered from a human donor with aplastic anemia. CDR3 in DNA: TGCGCCAGCAGTGAACCCAGGGGGCTCTCCTATAATTCACCCCTCCACTTT. It specifies CASSEPRGLSYNSPLHF.